This T cell receptor (beta chain) was identified in a study of cytomegalovirus exposure and HLA in healthy donors. To note about this clone: Its antigen is not known.

The study, taken as a whole, reports: Fewer N-insertions than the 666-donor mean were reportedly shown by an Asian-associated ancestry cluster in a later analysis.

Primers for the PCR totalled 60 Vbeta and 13 Jbeta. TCRdb keeps only in-frame clones here, not all; method: immunoSEQ multiplex PCR. The top ten hold 4% to 4.5% of the sample, which has 150,000 or so clones, approximately 80% seen once. Germline lookup yields CDR1 MNHNS and CDR2 SASEGT. The J segment lost 11 bases and the V segment lost 6 bases, leaving 12 bases of the junction unmatched. CDR3 length: 14 residues. The TCR originated in a woman aged 40 to 55 in good health and CMV-seronegative. Sequencing was carried out using PBMCs. The genes are TRBV6-1 and TRBJ1-1; 10 bases align to TRBD1. CDR3 in amino acids: CASRGDRGASGAFF. The CDR3 DNA reads TGTGCCAGCAGGGGGGACAGGGGCGCCTCAGGCGCTTTCTTT.